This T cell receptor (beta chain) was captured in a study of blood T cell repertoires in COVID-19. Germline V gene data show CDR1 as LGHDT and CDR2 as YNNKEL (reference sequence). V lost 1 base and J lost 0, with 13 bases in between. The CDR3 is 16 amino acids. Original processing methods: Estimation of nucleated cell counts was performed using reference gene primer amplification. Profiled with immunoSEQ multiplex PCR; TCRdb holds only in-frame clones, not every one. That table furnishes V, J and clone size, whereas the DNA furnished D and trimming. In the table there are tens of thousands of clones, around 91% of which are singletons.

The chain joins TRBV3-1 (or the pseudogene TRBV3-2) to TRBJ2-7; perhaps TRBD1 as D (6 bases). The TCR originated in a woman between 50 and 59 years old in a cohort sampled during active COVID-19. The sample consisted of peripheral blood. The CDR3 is CASSQGRQDPSYEQYF. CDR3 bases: TGTGCCAGCAGCCAAGGAAGACAGGACCCCTCCTACGAGCAGTACTTC.